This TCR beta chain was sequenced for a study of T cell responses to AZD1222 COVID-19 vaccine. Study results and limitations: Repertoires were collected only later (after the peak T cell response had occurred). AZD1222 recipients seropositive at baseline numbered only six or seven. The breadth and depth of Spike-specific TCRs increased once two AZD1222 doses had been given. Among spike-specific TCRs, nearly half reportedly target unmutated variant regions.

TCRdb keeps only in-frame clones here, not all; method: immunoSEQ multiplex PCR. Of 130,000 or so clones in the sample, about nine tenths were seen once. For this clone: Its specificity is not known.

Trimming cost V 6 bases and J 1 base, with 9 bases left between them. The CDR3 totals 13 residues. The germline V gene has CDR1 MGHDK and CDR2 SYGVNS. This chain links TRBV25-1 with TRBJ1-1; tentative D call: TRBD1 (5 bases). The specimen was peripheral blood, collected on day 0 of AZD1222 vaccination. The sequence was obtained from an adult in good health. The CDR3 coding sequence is TGTGCCAGCAGGAGAGACAGGAACACTGAAGCTTTCTTT. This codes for CASRRDRNTEAFF.